Sequencing of this TCR beta chain was carried out in a study of blood T cell repertoires in COVID-19. How the authors handled the data: Reference gene primer amplification in the assay estimated nucleated cell counts. Using immunoSEQ multiplex PCR, the repertoire was profiled, and TCRdb retains in-frame clones only, with some absent. V and J calls and clone size are copied from that table; D and trimming were computed from the DNA. The sample carries about 110,000 clones, just over 85% recorded once. This CDR3 is built from 13 residues. Germline CDR1 and CDR2: LGHDT and YNNKEL (reference sequence). The V gene end was trimmed by 5 bases and the J gene end by 7 bases; junction bases not matched to a gene: 4.

This clonotype was sampled from a human donor in a cohort sampled during active COVID-19. Specimen: peripheral blood. The rearrangement joins TRBV3-1 (or the pseudogene TRBV3-2) to TRBJ1-2, with TRBD1 matching 10 bases. The CDR3 nucleotides are TGTGCCAGCAGCGAGACAGGGGGCAGTGGCTACACCTTC. Protein sequence: CASSETGGSGYTF.